One and the same sample provided the 23 T cell receptor beta chains below, sequenced in a study of neurological immune-mediated disorders. MiXCR, run by TCRdb on the 5' RACE reads, gives a single entry per CDR3 protein. In the table there are approximately 50,000 distinct CDR3 sequences, 9% to 12% of which are singletons. The source material was PBMCs. All receptors derive from a man between 70 and 80 years old with HTLV-1-associated myelopathy (HAM/TSP).

This clonotype showed up many times. The chain links TRBV29-1 to TRBJ2-5; TRBD1 agrees at 9 bases. Germline V gene data show CDR1 as SQVTM and CDR2 as ANQGSEA. J gave up 5 bases and V 6 bases, and 10 bases lay outside the gene matches. This CDR3 is 14 amino acids long. Written as DNA, the CDR3 is TGCAGCGTGGTCCCGGACAGGGGACGGGAGACCCAGTACTTC. Amino acid sequence: CSVVPDRGRETQYF.

This clonotype was detected ten times or more. V and J are TRBV6-5 and TRBJ1-6; D perhaps matches TRBD1 (6 bases). CDR1 MNHEY and CDR2 SVGAGI come from the germline V gene. The V end was cut by 6 bases, the J end by 7 bases, with 13 bases between. This CDR3 has 14 residues. The CDR3 sequence is CASRPNRDNSPLHF. The CDR3 DNA sequence: TGTGCCAGCAGGCCGAACAGGGACAATTCACCCCTCCACTTT.

This clonotype occurred many times. The chain links TRBV7-2 to TRBJ1-5, with 7 bases fitting TRBD1. The CDR3 length is 14 residues. V was clipped by 5 bases and J by 5 bases; unmatched bases: 6. Germline assignment: CDR1 SGHTA and CDR2 FQGNSA. In DNA, the CDR3 is TGTGCCAGCAGCCAGACAGGGAGGTATCAGCCCCAGCATTTT. It specifies CASSQTGRYQPQHF.

This clonotype showed up many times. V usage is TRBV10-3 and J usage is TRBJ1-3; D gene uncertain. Trimming pared 8 bases from V and 0 bases from J, leaving 8 bases between. CDR1 and CDR2 (germline): ENHRY, SYGVKD. This CDR3 comprises 13 residues. CDR3 in amino acids: CAIAPDSGNTIYF. The CDR3 DNA follows: TGTGCCATCGCCCCAGACTCTGGAAACACCATATATTTT.

The table lists this clonotype with many counts. The chain combines TRBV7-2 with TRBJ2-7, with D possibly being TRBD1 (5 bases). Trimming shortened V by 4 bases and J by 7 bases, and 11 bases separated the two germline ends. Germline assignment: CDR1 SGHTA and CDR2 FQGNSA. The CDR3 extends over 12 amino acids. The CDR3 is CASSSDTGEQYF. The CDR3, as DNA: TGTGCCAGCAGCTCGGACACCGGAGAGCAGTACTTC.

This clonotype has at least ten counts. The rearrangement links TRBV2 to TRBJ2-2, with 7 bases aligning to TRBD2. The germline CDR1 and CDR2 sequences are SNHLY and FYNNEI. The ends lost 7 bases at V and 0 bases at J; junction bases unmatched: 5. CDR3 length: 15 residues. The CDR3 region is CASKSGIANTGELFF. The DNA of the CDR3 is TGTGCCAGCAAAAGCGGGATCGCGAACACCGGGGAGCTGTTTTTT. The whole variable domain, filled in from reference TRBV2 and TRBJ2-2, reads EPEVTQTPSHQVTQMGQEVILRCVPISNHLYFYWYRQILGQKVEFLVSFYNNEISEKSEIFDDQFSVERPDGSNFTLKIRSTKLEDSAMYFCASKSGIANTGELFFGEGSRLTVL.

The chain links TRBV6-5 to TRBJ2-7; D not resolved. The V gene's germline CDR1 is MNHEY and CDR2 SVGAGI. V was shortened by 5 bases and J by 2 bases, with 13 bases between the two germline ends. CDR3 length equals 14 residues. CDR3 amino acids: CASSPTIWAYEQYF. The CDR3 DNA reads TGTGCCAGCAGTCCCACTATTTGGGCCTACGAGCAGTACTTC.

This clonotype was seen at least ten times. This CDR3 is CASAYTSGSSREQFF. DNA of the CDR3: TGTGCCAGCGCATATACTAGCGGGAGTTCTCGGGAGCAGTTCTTC. The chain carries TRBV7-2 and TRBJ2-1; 11 bases fit TRBD2. The V gene's germline CDR1 is SGHTA and CDR2 FQGNSA. V shed 8 bases and J 10 bases; nucleotides not matched to a gene: 13. This CDR3 has 15 amino acids.

Many counts were recorded for this clonotype. The chain links TRBV6-2 or TRBV6-3 to TRBJ2-3, with D possibly TRBD1 on 6 matching bases. Germline-derived CDR1 and CDR2 are MNHEY and SVGEGT. V was pared by 0 bases and J by 2 bases, with 15 bases between. The CDR3 length is 17 residues. The CDR3 reads CASSYSFRGTNTDTQYF. In nucleotides, the CDR3 is TGTGCCAGCAGTTACTCTTTCAGGGGCACCAACACAGATACGCAGTATTTT.

This clonotype was found many times. The chain combines TRBV5-1 with TRBJ2-5, with unresolved D. V was shortened by 1 base and J by 4 bases, with 14 bases between the two germline ends. CDR1 is SGHRS and CDR2 is YFSETQ in the germline V gene. The CDR3 is 15 residues long. The CDR3 loop reads CASSLMGKVGETQYF. The CDR3 region has the DNA TGCGCCAGCAGCTTGATGGGGAAGGTCGGAGAGACCCAGTACTTC.

This clonotype was seen ten or more times. The genes are TRBV20-1 and TRBJ1-1; no clear D. The CDR3 is 14 residues long. Germline V gene data show CDR1 as DFQATT and CDR2 as SNEGSKA (reference sequence). The V end lost 5 bases, the J end lost 0 bases, and 13 bases lay between the germline ends. The CDR3, as DNA: TGCAGTGCTGCGCCCCAGATTATGAACACTGAAGCTTTCTTT. The encoded protein is CSAAPQIMNTEAFF.

This chain uses TRBV20-1 with TRBJ2-7; tentatively, D is TRBD2 (6 bases). Germline CDR1 reads DFQATT; CDR2 reads SNEGSKA (reference sequence). V was trimmed by 7 bases and J by 1 base, leaving 11 bases between them. The CDR3 consists of 12 residues. Here the CDR3 DNA reads TGCAGTGGTAGGGACTTGTCCTACGAGCAGTACTTC. This gives the protein CSGRDLSYEQYF.

This clonotype came up many times. This chain links TRBV29-1 with TRBJ2-7; 8 bases map to TRBD1. Trimming removed 4 bases from V and 3 bases from J; junction bases left unmatched: 5. The CDR3 sequence is 13 residues long. Germline V CDR1 and CDR2: SQVTM, ANQGSEA. The CDR3 sequence is CSVAGQDIYEQYF. Here the CDR3 DNA reads TGCAGCGTTGCGGGACAGGACATCTACGAGCAGTACTTC.

This clonotype was recorded many times. The rearrangement links TRBV15 to TRBJ1-3; the D is unclear. The CDR3 length is 15 residues. The V end was cut by 0 bases, the J end by 2 bases, with 8 bases between. Germline CDR1 LNHNV, CDR2 YYDKDF (reference sequence). CDR3 coding DNA: TGTGCCACCAGCAGAGAGGGGAGGCCTGGAAACACCATATATTTT. Translating it yields CATSREGRPGNTIYF.

This clonotype came up many times. The V call is TRBV7-9, the J call TRBJ1-5, with TRBD1 matching over 9 bases. The CDR3 consists of 15 residues. CDR1 is SEHNR, CDR2 FQNEAQ, per germline (reference sequence). V shed 4 bases and J 7 bases; nucleotides not matched to a gene: 8. The CDR3 nucleotides are TGTGCCAGCAGCTCAACAGGGGGCGCGTGGCAGCCCCAGCATTTT. Its protein is CASSSTGGAWQPQHF. Variable domain in full (rest from reference TRBV7-9 and TRBJ1-5): DTGVSQNPRHKITKRGQNVTFRCDPISEHNRLYWYRQTLGQGPEFLTYFQNEAQLEKSRLLSDRFSAERPKGSFSTLEIQRTEQGDSAMYLCASSSTGGAWQPQHFGDGTRLSIL.

This clonotype was seen at least ten times. The chain uses TRBV25-1 and TRBJ2-1, with 7 positions matching TRBD2. Germline assignment: CDR1 MGHDK and CDR2 SYGVNS. The CDR3 runs 16 residues. Trimming at V came to 0 bases and at J to 4 bases, leaving 6 bases not matched to a gene. The CDR3 nucleotides are TGTGCCAGCAGTGAATATGGGGCTAGCGGTTACAATGAGCAGTTCTTC. It codes for CASSEYGASGYNEQFF.

This clonotype was picked up many times. This chain uses TRBV10-3 with TRBJ2-5, with D unclear. Between the trimmed V and J ends, which lost 10 bases and 2 bases, there was a span of 11 bases. Germline CDR1 is ENHRY and CDR2 is SYGVKD. CDR3 length equals 12 residues. CDR3 nucleotides: TGTGCCACCTTCTCCGGGCAAGAGACCCAGTACTTC. This translates into CATFSGQETQYF.

This clonotype was detected many times. The chain recombines TRBV12-3 or TRBV12-4 with TRBJ1-4; D gene ambiguous. The CDR3 is 14 amino acids. Trimming removed 5 bases at V and 5 bases at J, with 12 bases between. CDR3 sequence reads: CASSPTAGNEKLFF. In nucleotides, the CDR3 is TGTGCCAGCAGTCCCACAGCCGGAAATGAAAAACTGTTTTTT.

The V call is TRBV6-2 or TRBV6-3, the J call TRBJ2-7, with TRBD2 matching 11 bases. Losses at the gene ends were 6 bases for V and 0 bases for J; bases not matched to a gene: 10. The CDR3 loop spans 17 amino acids. The germline CDR1 and CDR2 sequences are MNHEY and SVGEGT. CDR3 sequence: CASSSRLAGPSSYEQYF. In nucleotides, the CDR3 is TGTGCCAGCAGCTCGAGACTAGCGGGACCGAGCTCCTACGAGCAGTACTTC.

This clonotype was recorded many times. V and J are TRBV7-9 and TRBJ2-5, with TRBD2 matching over 9 bases. This CDR3 is 18 amino acids long. CDR1 SEHNR and CDR2 FQNEAQ come from the germline V gene (reference sequence). With 1 base clipped from V and 4 bases from J, the junction kept 13 bases outside the gene matches. The DNA of the CDR3 is TGTGCCAGCAGCTTAGTTTTGCTTTTGCGGGAGGGACGAGAGACCCAGTACTTC. It is translated as CASSLVLLLREGRETQYF.

This clonotype was detected ten times or more. The V call is TRBV7-9, the J call TRBJ2-3; D is undetermined. In germline, CDR1 is SEHNR, CDR2 FQNEAQ (reference sequence). The CDR3 covers 13 residues. Trimming took 5 bases from V and 3 from J, leaving 9 bases between them. The CDR3 loop is CASSIRRTDTQYF. The CDR3 nucleotides are TGTGCCAGCAGCATTAGGCGGACAGATACGCAGTATTTT.

This clonotype showed up many times. V gene TRBV28 combines with J gene TRBJ2-1, with 10 bases lining up with TRBD2. Trimming cost V 3 bases and J 7 bases; bases outside gene matches: 9. CDR3 length: 16 residues. Per the germline V gene, CDR1 is MDHEN and CDR2 is SYDVKM. The CDR3 bases are TGTGCCAGCAGTTTGGTTAGCGGGAGGCGGTTGAATGAGCAGTTCTTC. Protein sequence: CASSLVSGRRLNEQFF.

This clonotype came up many times. The J gene is TRBJ2-2, the V gene TRBV5-1, with 13 bases that match TRBD2. The J segment lost 5 bases and the V segment lost 3 bases, leaving 1 base of the junction unmatched. Germline CDR1 SGHRS, CDR2 YFSETQ. The CDR3 has 15 residues. The DNA for the CDR3 is TGCGCCAGCAGCTCGGGACTAGCGGGAACCGGGGAGCTGTTTTTT. The encoded protein is CASSSGLAGTGELFF. The entire variable domain, with the rest obtained from reference TRBV5-1 and TRBJ2-2, is as follows: KAGVTQTPRYLIKTRGQQVTLSCSPISGHRSVSWYQQTPGQGLQFLFEYFSETQRNKGNFPGRFSGRQFSNSRSEMNVSTLELGDSALYLCASSSGLAGTGELFFGEGSRLTVL.